Below are 31 T cell receptor beta chains sequenced from a single sample in a study of beta chain features in type 1 diabetes. Sequenced material consisted of expressed TCRB transcripts (all of the isolated RNA was reverse transcribed). Clones were sequenced by immunoSEQ multiplex PCR, and TCRdb holds only the in-frame ones, with some missing. The sample lists fewer than 400,000 clones, around 7.6% occurring once. The material sequenced was central memory CD4+ T cells from blood. The receptors originated from a woman in her late teens or twenties in good health.

V is TRBV28 and J is TRBJ1-1; perhaps TRBD1 as D (5 bases). CDR1 and CDR2 from the germline V gene are MDHEN and SYDVKM. Between the trimmed V and J ends, which lost 6 bases and 6 bases, there was a span of 20 bases. The CDR3 length is 15 residues. In DNA form, the CDR3 reads TGTGCCAGCAGCACCTCGGGAGGGGCGCGCGCTGAAGCTTTCTTT. Translation gives CASSTSGGARAEAFF.

The chain combines TRBV5-1 with TRBJ1-2; TRBD1 might be the D (5 bases). V shed 3 bases and J shed 3 bases, with 18 bases lying between them. The CDR3 has 16 residues. The germline V gene encodes CDR1 SGHRS and CDR2 YFSETQ. The CDR3 DNA reads as TGCGCCAGCAGCTCACCTCGGGGCGAGGATCACTATGGCTACACCTTC. Translation gives CASSSPRGEDHYGYTF.

This clone is labeled medium-sized. V gene TRBV29-1 combines with J gene TRBJ2-4; unclear D gene. In germline, CDR1 is SQVTM, CDR2 ANQGSEA. Trimming removed 1 base from V and 5 bases from J, with 6 bases in between. The CDR3 totals 12 residues. In nucleotides, the CDR3 is TGCAGCGTTGAAGTGACGCAAAACATTCAGTACTTC. Translating gives CSVEVTQNIQYF. Combining the CDR3 with reference TRBV29-1 and TRBJ2-4 gives the whole variable domain SAVISQKPSRDICQRGTSLTIQCQVDSQVTMMFWYRQQPGQSLTLIATANQGSEATYESGFVIDKFPISRPNLTFSTLTVSNMSPEDSSIYLCSVEVTQNIQYFGAGTRLSVL.

This clone has only a few counts. The gene calls are TRBV6-5 and TRBJ1-3; no clear D gene. Trimming pared 1 base from V and 4 bases from J, leaving 11 bases between. The germline CDR1 and CDR2 sequences are MNHEY and SVGAGI. This CDR3 is 15 amino acids long. DNA of the CDR3: TGTGCCAGCAGTTACTTCCTCGGACGGGGAAACACCATATATTTT. This sequence encodes CASSYFLGRGNTIYF.

This clone was seen more than once but under ten times. The chain couples TRBV28 to TRBJ2-7; possibly TRBD2 for D (5 bases). CDR1 and CDR2 from the germline V gene are MDHEN and SYDVKM. CDR3 length: 13 residues. V was shortened by 8 bases and J by 2 bases, with 13 bases between the two germline ends. The CDR3: CASGNLGTYEQYF. For the CDR3, the DNA is TGTGCCAGCGGAAACCTCGGGACCTACGAGCAGTACTTC. The full variable domain, completed using reference TRBV28 and TRBJ2-7, is DVKVTQSSRYLVKRTGEKVFLECVQDMDHENMFWYRQDPGLGLRLIYFSYDVKMKEKGDIPEGYSVSREKKERFSLILESASTNQTSMYLCASGNLGTYEQYFGPGTRLTVT.

The chain employs TRBV6-5 and TRBJ2-2; possibly TRBD1 for D (6 bases). Between the trimmed V and J ends, which lost 2 bases and 4 bases, there was a span of 11 bases. This CDR3 contains 15 residues. Looked up from germline, CDR1 is MNHEY and CDR2 is SVGAGI. CDR3 nucleotide sequence: TGTGCCAGCAGTTACGACGGACAGATCACCGGGGAGCTGTTTTTT. Translating it yields CASSYDGQITGELFF.

The chain combines TRBV21-1 with TRBJ1-5. TRBV21-1 is an annotated pseudogene. The CDR3 contains 20 residues. This CDR3 is CASSTGLLPWGHRGNQPQHF. Here the CDR3 DNA reads TGTGCCAGCAGCACGGGACTCCTTCCGTGGGGACACAGAGGCAATCAGCCCCAGCATTTT.

V usage is TRBV2 and J usage is TRBJ2-5; 10 positions match TRBD1. This CDR3 has 14 residues. The V and J ends lost 4 bases and 7 bases, in that order; junction bases with no gene match: 6. Germline V gene sequence: CDR1 SNHLY, CDR2 FYNNEI. CDR3 DNA: TGTGCCAGCAGTGGGGACAGGGGTCGTCGGACCCAGTACTTC. Encoded protein: CASSGDRGRRTQYF.

The chain carries TRBV7-9 and TRBJ2-7; perhaps TRBD1 as D (6 bases). The CDR3 has 13 residues. Germline CDR1 SEHNR, CDR2 FQNEAQ (reference sequence). V shed 4 bases and J shed 2 bases, with 9 bases lying between them. CDR3 DNA sequence: TGTGCCAGCAGCTCGACAGGTACCTACGAGCAGTACTTC. The encoded protein is CASSSTGTYEQYF.

This rearrangement joins TRBV5-4 to TRBJ2-1; 11 bases match TRBD2. Trimming at V came to 2 bases and at J to 9 bases, leaving 10 bases not matched to a gene. This CDR3 has 16 amino acids. CDR1 SGHNT and CDR2 YYREEE come from the germline V gene (reference sequence). The CDR3 nucleotides are TGTGCCAGCAGCTTAACTAGCGGGAGTACGACAGTTGAGCAGTTCTTC. This gives the protein CASSLTSGSTTVEQFF.

This clone was observed a few times. The CDR3 loop is CASSYRGNEQFF. The CDR3 nucleotides are TGTGCCAGCAGCTACCGAGGGAATGAGCAGTTCTTC. The gene calls are TRBV7-9 and TRBJ2-1, with D perhaps matching TRBD2 (5 bases). The ends were cut back, 4 bases at V and 7 bases at J, with 8 bases in the middle. The CDR3 consists of 12 residues. Germline V gene lookup returns CDR1 SEHNR and CDR2 FQNEAQ (reference sequence).

This clone was picked up a small number of times. The J gene is TRBJ2-1, the V gene TRBV29-1; weak D call: TRBD2 (6 bases). CDR1 SQVTM and CDR2 ANQGSEA come from the germline V gene. The ends were cut back, 6 bases at V and 4 bases at J, with 22 bases in the middle. CDR3 length: 16 residues. This CDR3 is CSVISASAYKYNEQFF. CDR3 sequence (DNA): TGCAGCGTGATCTCGGCTAGCGCCTACAAATACAATGAGCAGTTCTTC.

The V and J genes are TRBV5-4 and TRBJ2-3; 12 positions match TRBD2. The V gene's germline CDR1 is SGHNT and CDR2 YYREEE (reference sequence). The junction had 4 bases not matched to a gene; V was cut back by 5 bases and J by 0 bases. This CDR3 is built from 16 residues. CDR3 nucleotide sequence: TGTGCCAGCAGACGGACTAGCGGGGCTAGCACAGATACGCAGTATTTT. Translated: CASRRTSGASTDTQYF. Based on the CDR3 plus reference TRBV5-4 and TRBJ2-3, the full variable domain is ETGVTQSPTHLIKTRGQQVTLRCSSQSGHNTVSWYQQALGQGPQFIFQYYREEENGRGNFPPRFSGLQFPNYSSELNVNALELDDSALYLCASRRTSGASTDTQYFGPGTRLTVL.

The chain links TRBV6-5 to TRBJ2-1, with 7 nucleotides matching TRBD2. Germline V CDR1 and CDR2: MNHEY, SVGAGI. With V trimmed by 7 bases and J by 9 bases, 15 bases remained unmatched. The CDR3 is 15 amino acids. The CDR3 sequence: CASTTGTIGDGEQFF. DNA of the CDR3: TGTGCCAGCACTACCGGGACTATAGGTGATGGTGAGCAGTTCTTC.

The chain combines TRBV7-9 with TRBJ2-3; no definite D call. V lost 3 bases and J 2 bases, leaving 9 bases between the germline ends. Germline CDR1 SEHNR, CDR2 FQNEAQ (reference sequence). The length of the CDR3 is 14 residues. CDR3 protein: CASSFSANTDTQYF. As DNA, the CDR3 is TGTGCCAGCAGCTTTTCGGCTAACACAGATACGCAGTATTTT.

This clone was counted at least ten times. One junction end disagrees with the germline gene, perhaps due to a read error. The identical CDR3 is also encoded by other nucleotide sequences in the sample. The chain recombines TRBV4-3 with TRBJ2-3; D unresolved. CDR3 size: 14 residues. From germline, CDR1 is LGHNA and CDR2 YSLEER. In DNA, the CDR3 is TGCGCCAGCAGCCAAGGGGCGAGGTCAGACACGCAGTATTTT. This encodes CASSQGARSDTQYF.

This clone was counted only a few times. The chain has TRBV2 and TRBJ2-3, with 7 bases fitting TRBD1. The length of the CDR3 is 13 residues. Germline trimming cut 9 bases from V and 0 bases from J; bases unmatched to any gene: 3. Germline CDR1 is SNHLY and CDR2 is FYNNEI. For the CDR3, the DNA is TGTGCCAGAGGGACAGTAAGCACAGATACGCAGTATTTT. It specifies CARGTVSTDTQYF.

This clone has just a few counts. The chain recombines TRBV5-5 with TRBJ1-1; no definite D call. CDR1 and CDR2 from the germline V gene are SGHKS and YYEKEE (reference sequence). V shed 4 bases and J shed 1 base, with 14 bases lying between them. This CDR3 comprises 15 residues. This chain's CDR3 is CASSPRPGTNTEAFF. Here the CDR3 DNA reads TGTGCCAGCAGCCCCCGGCCAGGAACGAACACTGAAGCTTTCTTT.

The chain carries TRBV14 and TRBJ2-5; 12 bases are a match to TRBD2. The CDR3 consists of 17 residues. CDR1 SGHDN and CDR2 FVKESK come from the germline V gene. Trimming removed 1 base from V and 4 bases from J; junction bases left unmatched: 7. The CDR3 DNA reads as TGTGCCAGCAGCCAAGGGGGGACTAGCGGGCCTGGAGAGACCCAGTACTTC. Amino acid sequence: CASSQGGTSGPGETQYF.

This clone was found a few times. The V gene is TRBV28, the J gene TRBJ2-4; possibly TRBD1 for D (6 bases). The CDR3 consists of 15 residues. V was cut by 5 bases and J by 7 bases, with 18 bases left in between. Germline V gene lookup returns CDR1 MDHEN and CDR2 SYDVKM. CDR3 sequence: CASSTGQLAGNIQYF. The CDR3 nucleotides are TGTGCCAGCAGTACCGGACAGCTCGCCGGGAACATTCAGTACTTC.

This clone was observed at least ten times. V is TRBV9 and J is TRBJ2-2, with D unclear. V lost 3 bases, J lost 3 bases, and 9 bases lay in between. The CDR3 has 14 residues. Germline V gene sequence: CDR1 SGDLS, CDR2 YYNGEE. Written as DNA, the CDR3 is TGTGCCAGCAGCGCGCGGCCCGACACCGGGGAGCTGTTTTTT. This codes for CASSARPDTGELFF.

The chain uses TRBV7-9 and TRBJ2-7, with 7 bases matching TRBD1. This CDR3 region has 14 residues. V was clipped by 6 bases and J by 4 bases; unmatched bases: 9. Per germline, CDR1 SEHNR and CDR2 FQNEAQ (reference sequence). For the CDR3, the DNA is TGTGCCAGCAGTCACGGGACAGCCCGTTACGAGCAGTACTTC. Amino acids: CASSHGTARYEQYF.

This clone appeared many times. The chain joins TRBV7-2 to TRBJ2-3; no clear D. This CDR3 spans 13 amino acids. Deletions cut 5 bases from V and 0 bases from J, with 6 bases between. Per germline, CDR1 SGHTA and CDR2 FQGNSA. CDR3 nucleotides: TGTGCCAGCAGCCGCCAGAGCACAGATACGCAGTATTTT. This codes for CASSRQSTDTQYF. The entire variable domain, with the rest obtained from reference TRBV7-2 and TRBJ2-3, is as follows: GAGVSQSPSNKVTEKGKDVELRCDPISGHTALYWYRQSLGQGLEFLIYFQGNSAPDKSGLPSDRFSAERTGGSVSTLTIQRTQQEDSAVYLCASSRQSTDTQYFGPGTRLTVL.

This chain connects TRBV14 to TRBJ1-5, with 7 bases identical to TRBD1. The CDR3 extends over 15 amino acids. The junction had 8 bases not matched to a gene; V was cut back by 6 bases and J by 3 bases. Germline CDR1 SGHDN, CDR2 FVKESK. CDR3 sequence (DNA): TGTGCCAGCAGGGAGGGACAGTATAACAATCAGCCCCAGCATTTT. This translates into CASREGQYNNQPQHF.

The chain uses TRBV7-3 and TRBJ1-3; D gene uncertain. The CDR3 loop spans 15 amino acids. V was cut by 3 bases and J by 0 bases, with 9 bases left in between. Looked up from germline, CDR1 is SGHTA and CDR2 is FQGTGA. CDR3 in amino acids: CASSFSSSSGNTIYF. CDR3 bases: TGTGCCAGCAGCTTCAGCTCTAGCTCTGGAAACACCATATATTTT.

This sequence joins TRBV19 and TRBJ1-1; D remains ambiguous. There are 14 residues in the CDR3. Germline V lookup: CDR1 LNHDA, CDR2 SQIVND (reference sequence). Trimming removed 7 bases from V and 1 base from J, with 13 bases in between. The CDR3 region is CASIDGGSNTEAFF. The DNA of the CDR3 is TGTGCCAGTATTGACGGAGGATCGAACACTGAAGCTTTCTTT.

The chain combines TRBV7-2 with TRBJ2-1, with 9 bases fitting TRBD2. This CDR3 contains 17 residues. The V segment lost 2 bases and the J segment 5 bases; nucleotides outside the gene matches: 10. Germline V CDR1 and CDR2: SGHTA, FQGNSA. Here the CDR3 reads CASSLHAGTSRNNEQFF. The CDR3 region has the DNA TGTGCCAGCAGCTTACATGCCGGGACTAGCAGAAACAATGAGCAGTTCTTC.

This clone was seen many times. The sample has other DNA sequences that encode this CDR3 too. The chain has TRBV5-6 and TRBJ1-1; D gene uncertain. V was pared by 0 bases and J by 2 bases, with 8 bases between. The CDR3 contains 14 residues. CDR1 and CDR2 (germline): SGHDT, YYEEEE. CDR3 region: CASSLGGRNTEAFF. DNA of the CDR3: TGTGCCAGCAGCTTGGGAGGCAGAAACACTGAAGCTTTCTTT.

The chain is built from TRBV7-8 and TRBJ1-5; 7 nucleotides align to TRBD1. The V segment lost 5 bases and the J segment 0 bases; nucleotides outside the gene matches: 7. CDR3 length: 16 residues. Germline lookup yields CDR1 SGHVS and CDR2 FQNEAQ. The CDR3 DNA reads as TGTGCCAGCAGCGTTAGGGACAGTAATAGCAATCAGCCCCAGCATTTT. Encoded protein: CASSVRDSNSNQPQHF.

This clone showed up just a few times. The J gene is TRBJ2-5, the V gene TRBV6-5; D might be TRBD2 (6 bases). Trimming took off 2 bases at V and 10 bases at J, with 14 bases between the two ends. The length of the CDR3 is 13 residues. Germline-derived CDR1 and CDR2 are MNHEY and SVGAGI. The CDR3 sequence: CASSYGPGRNQYF. In nucleotides, the CDR3 is TGTGCCAGCAGTTACGGGCCAGGGAGGAACCAGTACTTC.

The chain joins TRBV5-1 to TRBJ2-1, with D uncertain. Trimming left V 3 bases short and J 10 bases short, with 8 bases between. Germline V gene lookup returns CDR1 SGHRS and CDR2 YFSETQ. CDR3 length: 11 residues. This CDR3 reads CASSSQTEQFF. CDR3 nucleotide sequence: TGCGCCAGCAGCTCGCAGACCGAGCAGTTCTTC.